This passage covers 2 T cell receptor beta chains from one sample sequenced in a study of T cell responses to AZD1222 COVID-19 vaccine. Some clones are missing from TCRdb's copy, which holds only in-frame ones; the method was immunoSEQ multiplex PCR. The sample includes 150,000 or so clones, about 88% of them seen just once. The sequencing here drew on peripheral blood, taken on day 0 of AZD1222 vaccination. The source is an adult in good health.

The gene calls are TRBV7-2 and TRBJ1-2; TRBD1 matches at 8 bases. The CDR3 sequence is 15 residues long. Germline CDR1 SGHTA, CDR2 FQGNSA. J was trimmed by 2 bases and V by 3 bases; bases with no gene match: 5. The CDR3, as DNA: TGTGCCAGCAGCTTGACTAGGACAGGGAACTATGGCTACACCTTC. Translation gives CASSLTRTGNYGYTF.

This clone appeared a single time. The chain uses TRBV28 and TRBJ2-2, with 10 bases that match TRBD2. J gave up 6 bases and V 3 bases, and 4 bases lay outside the gene matches. The germline V gene has CDR1 MDHEN and CDR2 SYDVKM. The CDR3 spans 15 residues. The chain's CDR3 is CASSFPSGGPGELFF. The CDR3 DNA sequence: TGTGCCAGCAGTTTTCCTAGCGGGGGTCCCGGGGAGCTGTTTTTT.